This T cell receptor (beta chain) was profiled in a study of cytomegalovirus exposure and HLA in healthy donors. Study context: The same platform was used for the 110 or so validation repertoires as for the 600 to 700 first-cohort repertoires, as reported in a later analysis.

Worth noting for this clone: Its cognate antigen is unknown.

Data came from immunoSEQ multiplex PCR; TCRdb stores just in-frame clones and leaves some out. The data contain some 150,000 clones, roughly 89% of them singletons. CDR1 and CDR2 from the germline V gene are MNHNS and SASEGT. Trimming removed 7 bases at V and 4 bases at J, with 17 bases between. There are 15 residues in the CDR3. Broader study findings: CMV antigen specificity of three CMV-associated chains was confirmed in vitro.

Material: PBMCs. V gene TRBV6-1 combines with J gene TRBJ2-1; D is possibly TRBD1 (6 bases). This TCR was recovered from a young woman in good health and CMV-seropositive. Here the CDR3 DNA reads TGTGCCAGCATTCCGAGTGGGGGCCGATACAATGAGCAGTTCTTC. Its protein is CASIPSGGRYNEQFF.